The rows below give T cell receptor beta chains drawn from one sample of a study of Graves' ophthalmopathy and Graves' hyperthyroidism. TCRdb ran MiXCR on the multiplex PCR reads and lists one entry per CDR3 protein. In the table there are 500,000 to 600,000 distinct CDR3 sequences, 39% of which are singletons. The sequencing sample was made of peripheral blood or thyroid tissue (not recorded which). These receptor sequences come from an adult man with Graves' hyperthyroidism. The CDR3 runs from the conserved cysteine through the conserved F or W. D genes are given only for firm matches. Where a row states a size, it is once, few, many or the class of an expanded clone; other rows omit it.

>few|TRBJ2-2|TRBV12-3/TRBV12-4|TRBD1
TGTGCCAGCAGTCTCGGGACAGGGATCGTCGGGGAGCTGTTTTTT
CASSLGTGIVGELFF
>.|TRBJ1-2|TRBV12-3/TRBV12-4|.
TGTGCCAGCCGGACGACAGTTGACTACACCTTC
CASRTTVDYTF
>once|TRBJ1-2|TRBV15|TRBD1
TGTGCCACCAGCACCGGGACAGGGTACTATGGCTACACCTTC
CATSTGTGYYGYTF
>many|TRBJ1-5|TRBV19|.
TGTGCCAGCTCCAACAGGGACCATCAGCCCCAGCATTTT
CASSNRDHQPQHF
>.|TRBJ1-2|TRBV7-2|.
TGTGCCAGCAGCCAAGGGGGGTACGACTACACCTTC
CASSQGGYDYTF
>.|TRBJ2-7|TRBV7-6|TRBD2
TGTGCCAGCGGCTTTAGCCGTTCCGGGACTAGCGGGTTATACGAGCAATACTTC
CASGFSRSGTSGLYEQYF
>.|TRBJ1-5|TRBV20-1|TRBD1
TGCAGTGCTAGGGACAGGCGAGACTTTTATAGCAATCAGCCCCAGCATTTT
CSARDRRDFYSNQPQHF
>.|TRBJ2-7|TRBV20-1|.
TGCAGTGCTAGGAGTACTAGCCTACGCTCCTACGAACAGTACTTC
CSARSTSLRSYEQYF
>many|TRBJ1-3|TRBV2|.
TGTGCCACCCTGGCCGGTGGGGGAGTCCCGGACTCTGGAAACACCATATATTTT
CATLAGGGVPDSGNTIYF
>.|TRBJ1-6|TRBV2|.
TGTGCCAGCAGTGAAATGGCTCCCCAGCTAAATTCACCCCTCCACTTT
CASSEMAPQLNSPLHF
>many|TRBJ2-7|TRBV5-8|.
TGTGCCAGCAGTAAAACAGGGCCCTACGAGCAGTACTTC
CASSKTGPYEQYF
>.|TRBJ2-5|TRBV19|TRBD2
TGTGCCCCGCCCCTAGCGGGAGCCGGTGAGACCCAGTACTTC
CAPPLAGAGETQYF
>.|TRBJ1-4|TRBV12-3/TRBV12-4|.
TGTGCCAGCAGTGCACAGGGAATATCAGGGGAAAAACTGTTTTTT
CASSAQGISGEKLFF
>.|TRBJ2-6|TRBV25-1|.
TGTGCCAGCAGTGAAAGTGCTGGGGATAGCTCTGGGGCCAACGTCCTGACTTTC
CASSESAGDSSGANVLTF
>many|TRBJ2-7|TRBV29-1|TRBD1
TGCAGCGTCGGGACAGCCTACGAGCAGTACTTC
CSVGTAYEQYF
>many|TRBJ2-3|TRBV20-1|.
TGCAGTGCTAGCTGGCAGAGCACAGATACGCAGTATTTT
CSASWQSTDTQYF
>.|TRBJ2-5|TRBV24-1|.
TGTGCCACCAGTGATCCCCACAGGGCCCGAGAGACCCAGTACTTC
CATSDPHRARETQYF
>.|TRBJ1-4|TRBV25-1|.
TGTGCCAGCAGTTTATCCCCGCAGGCAGCCCAAAAACTGTTTTTT
CASSLSPQAAQKLFF
>many|TRBJ1-2|TRBV2|TRBD1
TGTGCCAGCAGTAGCTACCGGGACAGCGGGGGCTACACCTTC
CASSSYRDSGGYTF
>many|TRBJ1-4|TRBV29-1|.
TGCAGCGTCGGGAGGGGGGGCGAGGAAAAACTGTTTTTT
CSVGRGGEEKLFF
>.|TRBJ1-4|TRBV29-1|.
TGCAGCGTTGGAGGGACTAGCGGGGGCAATGAAAAACTGTTTTTT
CSVGGTSGGNEKLFF
>medium-sized|TRBJ1-1|TRBV29-1|TRBD1
TGCAGCGTTGAGACCTACCGACAGGGAAGGATCCCGAACACTGAAGCTTTCTTT
CSVETYRQGRIPNTEAFF
>.|TRBJ1-1|TRBV29-1|.
TGCAGCGTTGACAAGACGGAGAACACTGAAGCTTTCTTT
CSVDKTENTEAFF
>.|TRBJ2-5|TRBV5-1|.
TGCGCCAGCAGCTTGGGAGACAGCGAAAAGACCCAGTACTTC
CASSLGDSEKTQYF
>many|TRBJ1-1|TRBV11-3|TRBD1
TGTGCCAGCAGCTCGACAGGGCCACTTGGAGCTTTCTTT
CASSSTGPLGAFF
>few|TRBJ2-7|TRBV29-1|.
TGCAGCGTTGAAGTCAGGGGGGACTACGAGCAGTACTTC
CSVEVRGDYEQYF
>.|TRBJ1-6|TRBV7-9|TRBD1
TGTGCCAGCAGCTCAACACGATATAACAGGGGGCGATCACCCCTCCACTTT
CASSSTRYNRGRSPLHF
>.|TRBJ1-2|TRBV2|.
TGTGCCACCAGTGACCCGACAGATACAGCGTATGGCCACACCTTC
CATSDPTDTAYGHTF
>.|TRBJ2-7|TRBV10-1|.
TGCGCCAGCAGAAGTGACGGCACCTACGAGCAGTACTTC
CASRSDGTYEQYF
>.|TRBJ2-7|TRBV29-1|.
TGCAGCTTAGGAGGGACCTACGAGCAGTACTTC
CSLGGTYEQYF
>.|TRBJ1-6|TRBV2|TRBD1
TGTGCCAGCAGTGCCCGGGACAGGGAAGGATCACCCCTCCACTTT
CASSARDREGSPLHF
>many|TRBJ1-5|TRBV6-6|TRBD1
TGTGCCAGCAGCGACGGGCGTAAGACAGGGCATCAGCCCCAGCATTTT
CASSDGRKTGHQPQHF
>.|TRBJ2-7|TRBV19|.
.
CASTSDRGRETQYF
>.|TRBJ2-3|TRBV5-1|.
TGCGCCAGCAGTACACAGGGTACTGCGCTCGATACGCAGTATTTT
CASSTQGTALDTQYF
>once|TRBJ1-5|TRBV20-1|TRBD1
TGCAGTGCTAGAGGGACAGGGCTTAGCAATCAGCCCCAGCATTTT
CSARGTGLSNQPQHF
>many|TRBJ2-5|TRBV12-3/TRBV12-4|TRBD2
TGTGCCAGCAGTCCCCCAGGGCGGGGGCAAGAGACCCAGTACTTC
CASSPPGRGQETQYF
>once|TRBJ2-2|TRBV30|.
TGTGCCTGGATTCCAAGGGGAGTATTGGACACCGGGGAGCTGTTTTTT
CAWIPRGVLDTGELFF
>.|TRBJ2-7|TRBV11-2|TRBD1
TGTGCCAGCAGTACGAAAAGGACAGGGGCCCTCGAGCAGTACTTC
CASSTKRTGALEQYF
>few|TRBJ2-2|TRBV6-5|.
TGTGCCAGCAGTTACTTCGGGGGAGGCGGGACCGGGGAGCTGTTTTTT
CASSYFGGGGTGELFF
>many|TRBJ2-7|TRBV13|.
TGTGCCAGCAGCTTAGGCCTACGTGGACGGGGCATCTACGAGCAGTACTTC
CASSLGLRGRGIYEQYF
>.|TRBJ2-7|TRBV29-1|TRBD1
TGCAGCGTTTTCGGACAGGGCCAAGAGCAGTACTTC
CSVFGQGQEQYF
>many|TRBJ2-2|TRBV4-2|.
TGTGCCAGCAGCCAAACCACCGGGGAGCTGTTTTTT
CASSQTTGELFF
>.|TRBJ1-1|TRBV20-1|.
TGCAGTGCTAGAAGCGGTGGGGGCGCGTCCGTGAACACTGAAGCTTTCTTT
CSARSGGGASVNTEAFF
>.|TRBJ2-1|TRBV19|TRBD1
TGTGCCAGTAGTACGGCTACAGGGGGCGCGGGAGATGAGCAGTTCTTC
CASSTATGGAGDEQFF
>many|TRBJ2-7|TRBV20-1|TRBD1
TGCAGTGCTAGAGATTCCGAGACAGGGATCTACGAGCAGTACTTC
CSARDSETGIYEQYF
>many|TRBJ1-1|TRBV20-1|.
TGCAGTGCTAGAAAGACAGGCCCCAACACTGAAGCTTTCTTT
CSARKTGPNTEAFF
>.|TRBJ1-1|TRBV2|.
.
CASGISSVGGGNTEALF
>.|TRBJ1-1|TRBV2|.
TGTGCCAGCATCCCTGGGGAGGACACTGAAGCTTTCTTT
CASIPGEDTEAFF
>many|TRBJ1-1|TRBV10-3|.
TGTGCCATCAGCGATGACTCGGGACTTCTGAACACTGAAGCTTTCTTT
CAISDDSGLLNTEAFF